Each of the 20 T cell receptor beta chains below was sequenced from the same sample in a study of Tregs in tolerant kidney transplant recipients. Assay used: immunoSEQ multiplex PCR; TCRdb lists only in-frame clones, some missing. This sample carries 70,000 to 95,000 clones, 75% to 95% of them seen once, and the ten largest clones take 0.34%. Sequencing used Tregs from blood, obtained before the transplant. The receptors here all came from a human donor who received a combined kidney and bone marrow transplant.

The CDR3 sequence is CASSIGRGSETQYF. CDR3 DNA sequence: TGTGCCAGTAGTATAGGCAGGGGGTCAGAGACCCAGTACTTC. The genes are TRBV19 and TRBJ2-5; 7 nucleotides match TRBD1. Germline V gene lookup returns CDR1 LNHDA and CDR2 SQIVND (reference sequence). The CDR3 consists of 14 residues. V trimming: 1 base; J trimming: 4 bases; junction bases outside the gene matches: 3.

The J gene is TRBJ2-6, the V gene TRBV19, with D tentatively TRBD1 or TRBD2 (5 bases each). Trimming removed 3 bases at V and 1 base at J, with 13 bases between. The CDR3 has 17 amino acids. Germline V gene data show CDR1 as LNHDA and CDR2 as SQIVND (reference sequence). The CDR3 DNA sequence: TGTGCCAGTAGTATGGCAGGGAGAGGGTCTGGGGCCAACGTCCTGACTTTC. Translating gives CASSMAGRGSGANVLTF.

CDR3 DNA sequence: TGTGCCAGCAGCTTAAGGTTGCGGCCTAATGAAAAACTGTTTTTT. Translation: CASSLRLRPNEKLFF. The chain employs TRBV7-8 and TRBJ1-4; D remains unclear. V was cut by 2 bases and J by 3 bases, with 10 bases left in between. The CDR3 consists of 15 residues. Germline-derived CDR1 and CDR2 are SGHVS and FQNEAQ.

The chain recombines TRBV10-3 with TRBJ2-7; 9 bases fit TRBD1. The CDR3 is 15 residues long. J lost 4 bases, V lost 4 bases, and 8 bases had no gene match. In germline, CDR1 is ENHRY, CDR2 SYGVKD. DNA of the CDR3: TGTGCCATCAGTGGGGGACAGGGTTTGACGTACGAGCAGTACTTC. Residues: CAISGGQGLTYEQYF.

The chain has TRBV19 and TRBJ2-5; 9 bases agree with TRBD1. The CDR3 length is 15 residues. CDR1 is LNHDA and CDR2 is SQIVND in the germline V gene (reference sequence). J was trimmed by 5 bases and V by 5 bases; bases with no gene match: 9. The CDR3 DNA is TGTGCCAGTAGTGGCGGGACAGGGCTTCGGGAGACCCAGTACTTC. Protein: CASSGGTGLRETQYF. Filled out from reference TRBV19 and TRBJ2-5, the complete variable domain reads DGGITQSPKYLFRKEGQNVTLSCEQNLNHDAMYWYRQDPGQGLRLIYYSQIVNDFQKGDIAEGYSVSREKKESFPLTVTSAQKNPTAFYLCASSGGTGLRETQYFGPGTRLLVL.

This chain links TRBV29-1 with TRBJ2-7; D might be TRBD2 (6 bases). The CDR3 is 17 residues long. The V gene lost 0 bases and the J gene lost 5 bases, with 23 bases spanning the gap. Germline V lookup: CDR1 SQVTM, CDR2 ANQGSEA. The chain's CDR3 is CSVEDRNLAIGLNEQYF. The DNA for the CDR3 is TGCAGCGTTGAAGATCGGAACCTAGCGATAGGACTAAACGAGCAGTACTTC.

This chain links TRBV6-5 with TRBJ2-1; TRBD1 agrees at 10 bases. Germline V CDR1 and CDR2: MNHEY, SVGAGI. Losses at the gene ends were 6 bases for V and 6 bases for J; bases not matched to a gene: 5. The CDR3 consists of 14 residues. The CDR3 region is CASSRTGGGNEQFF. In DNA, the CDR3 is TGTGCCAGCAGCCGGACAGGGGGAGGCAATGAGCAGTTCTTC.

In DNA, the CDR3 is TGTGCCAGCAGTGAAAGGGGGGAAGGAAACACCATATATTTT. Translating it yields CASSERGEGNTIYF. The chain links TRBV6-1 to TRBJ1-3; D may be TRBD1 (6 bases). This CDR3 spans 14 amino acids. Germline values: CDR1 MNHNS, CDR2 SASEGT. Trimming pared 2 bases from V and 4 bases from J, leaving 9 bases between.

This chain uses TRBV7-9 with TRBJ2-3; the D is unclear. The CDR3 consists of 14 residues. The germline gives CDR1 SEHNR, CDR2 FQNEAQ (reference sequence). V was pared by 4 bases and J by 4 bases, with 12 bases between. The CDR3 is CASSSNLGADTQYF. In DNA form, the CDR3 reads TGTGCCAGCAGCTCCAATCTTGGGGCAGATACGCAGTATTTT.

This rearrangement joins TRBV28 to TRBJ2-7, with 10 bases fitting TRBD2. The CDR3 runs to 16 residues. V lost 2 bases to trimming and J lost 3 bases; unmatched junction nucleotides: 7. Germline values: CDR1 MDHEN, CDR2 SYDVKM. CDR3 sequence (DNA): TGTGCCAGCAGTTTACAGGGTCTAGCGGGAGACTACGAGCAGTACTTC. Protein: CASSLQGLAGDYEQYF.

This clone was picked up one time. The chain joins TRBV6-5 to TRBJ2-2, with TRBD2 as a possible D gene (5 bases). This CDR3 comprises 15 residues. The V gene's germline CDR1 is MNHEY and CDR2 SVGAGI. Trimming pared 5 bases from V and 7 bases from J, leaving 17 bases between. The DNA of the CDR3 is TGTGCCAGCAGTCTTATCAACCCCCGGGGCGGGGAGCTGTTTTTT. It specifies CASSLINPRGGELFF.

This clone appeared once. The rearrangement uses TRBV7-2 and TRBJ1-2, with TRBD1 matching over 7 bases. Losses at the gene ends were 4 bases for V and 0 bases for J; bases not matched to a gene: 5. This CDR3 comprises 15 residues. Germline values: CDR1 SGHTA, CDR2 FQGNSA. CDR3 nucleotide sequence: TGTGCCAGCAGCTCCGACGGGACAGCTAACTATGGCTACACCTTC. It yields the protein CASSSDGTANYGYTF.

V and J are TRBV30 and TRBJ1-2; D remains ambiguous. This CDR3 comprises 11 residues. V lost 3 bases, J lost 8 bases, and 10 bases lay in between. Germline-derived CDR1 and CDR2 are GTSNPN and SVGIG (reference sequence). CDR3 residues: CAWSLGWGYTF. In nucleotides, the CDR3 is TGTGCCTGGAGCCTCGGCTGGGGCTACACCTTC.

This chain joins TRBV30 and TRBJ2-7; 9 nucleotides agree with TRBD1. The CDR3 contains 15 residues. V shed 2 bases, J shed 6 bases, and the junction held 11 bases outside the gene matches. Germline V gene data show CDR1 as GTSNPN and CDR2 as SVGIG (reference sequence). The CDR3 spells CAWSSLWDRDTEQYF. The CDR3 DNA follows: TGTGCCTGGAGTTCCCTCTGGGACAGGGATACCGAGCAGTACTTC.

Only one count was recorded for this clone. J is TRBJ2-2 and V is TRBV19; 10 positions match TRBD2. Per germline, CDR1 LNHDA and CDR2 SQIVND (reference sequence). Trimming removed 7 bases from V and 5 bases from J; junction bases left unmatched: 10. The CDR3 contains 16 residues. The CDR3 DNA reads TGTGCCAGTAACCAGCGGGAGGGCCTCAAGACCGGGGAGCTGTTTTTT. Translated: CASNQREGLKTGELFF.

The sample holds a few counts of this clone. V and J are TRBV29-1 and TRBJ2-1, with TRBD2 identical over 9 bases. Germline CDR1 is SQVTM and CDR2 is ANQGSEA. The CDR3 covers 14 residues. V shed 7 bases, J shed 9 bases, and the junction held 13 bases outside the gene matches. In nucleotides, the CDR3 is TGCAGCGGCGGGGGGGGCCGCAGTATCCTTGAGCAGTTCTTC. As protein: CSGGGGRSILEQFF.

This chain uses TRBV9 with TRBJ2-3; 9 positions agree with TRBD2. CDR1 SGDLS and CDR2 YYNGEE come from the germline V gene. This CDR3 has 16 residues. Trimming cost V 4 bases and J 4 bases; bases outside gene matches: 10. This CDR3 reads CASSPRRAGGPDTQYF. The CDR3 region has the DNA TGTGCCAGCAGCCCCCGAAGGGCGGGAGGGCCAGATACGCAGTATTTT.

The chain combines TRBV19 with TRBJ2-1; 9 bases line up with TRBD1. Germline V gives CDR1 LNHDA, CDR2 SQIVND (reference sequence). After removal of 2 bases from V and 8 bases from J, the junction contained 10 bases not matched to a gene. CDR3 length equals 16 residues. CDR3 residues: CASSILSGTGFHEQFF. CDR3 bases: TGTGCCAGTAGTATACTATCTGGGACAGGGTTCCATGAGCAGTTCTTC.

CDR3 nucleotide sequence: TGTGCCAGTGAGGTCGGGACAGTTATGAACACTGAAGCTTTCTTT. Protein product: CASEVGTVMNTEAFF. The rearrangement joins TRBV19 to TRBJ1-1; 7 bases are shared with TRBD1. Trimming cost V 8 bases and J 0 bases; bases outside gene matches: 9. Per germline, CDR1 LNHDA and CDR2 SQIVND (reference sequence). This CDR3 region has 15 residues.

The V call is TRBV10-3, the J call TRBJ2-7; D unclear. V lost 4 bases to trimming and J lost 3 bases, with 10 bases between them. The CDR3 extends over 13 amino acids. Germline V lookup: CDR1 ENHRY, CDR2 SYGVKD. The chain's CDR3 is CAISVVNLYEQYF. CDR3 sequence (DNA): TGTGCCATCAGTGTAGTCAACCTCTACGAGCAGTACTTC.